The 5 T cell receptor beta chains in this list originate from one sample, sequenced in a study of T cells in Graves' hyperthyroidism and ophthalmopathy (dated by TCRdb to the late 2010s). Receptors were amplified or captured by multiplex PCR. The sequencer was an Illumina HiSeq 2000. TCR beta CDR3 regions were amplified from RNA transcripts. The TCR CDR3 was subjected to a first round of RT-PCR using the HTBI primer set and the Qiagen OneStep RT-PCR kit. TCRdb reprocessing: public reads trimmed at Q25 with fastp, clones called with MiXCR, in-frame beta chains kept. Entries are consolidated by CDR3 protein sequence, retaining the most common genes and DNA. This sample lists some 600,000 distinct CDR3 sequences; about half were detected once. 8% to 8.5% of the sample lies in the top ten. The specimen sequenced was peripheral blood or thyroid tissue (not recorded which). The source is a woman younger than 35 with Graves' hyperthyroidism. Donor details come from another sample of the same person, matched by shared clones.

The rearrangement uses TRBV19 and TRBJ1-1; D possibly corresponds to TRBD1 (5 bases). The CDR3 covers 15 residues. The V gene lost 3 bases and the J gene lost 0 bases, with 11 bases spanning the gap. CDR1 LNHDA and CDR2 SQIVND come from the germline V gene (reference sequence). Here the CDR3 reads CASSMQGWVNTEAFF. In DNA, the CDR3 is TGTGCCAGTAGTATGCAGGGATGGGTGAACACTGAAGCTTTCTTT.

Concerning this clonotype itself: This may come from a read error, since a much larger clone is one base off. Here the CDR3 omits its conserved ending phenylalanine or tryptophan, so a read error is the likely source. The J gene is TRBJ1-1, the V gene TRBV7-9; D is unclear. Trimming pared 1 base from V and 3 bases from J, leaving 9 bases between. The CDR3 loop spans 14 amino acids. The germline CDR1 and CDR2 sequences are SEHNR and FQNEAQ (reference sequence). CDR3 sequence reads: CASSLVRLDTEAFS. The CDR3 nucleotides are TGTGCCAGCAGCTTAGTACGCTTGGACACTGAAGCTTTCTCT.

This clonotype was seen ten or more times. The chain links TRBV7-9 to TRBJ1-1, with 7 nucleotides matching TRBD1. In germline, CDR1 is SEHNR, CDR2 FQNEAQ (reference sequence). V lost 4 bases to trimming and J lost 11 bases; unmatched junction nucleotides: 4. The CDR3 covers 11 residues. The CDR3 region has the DNA TGTGCCAGCAGCTCGACAGGGATCGCTTTCTTT. It yields the protein CASSSTGIAFF.

The CDR3 bases are TGTGCCAGCAGCCGCACAGTCGCAGGGGGCCATTACGTAGTC. Encoded protein: CASSRTVAGGHYVV. The chain couples TRBV13 to TRBJ2-7; 8 nucleotides match TRBD1. Germline CDR1 and CDR2: PRHDT and FYEKMQ (reference sequence). The CDR3 extends over 14 amino acids.

This clonotype was seen ten or more times. The V and J genes are TRBV10-2 and TRBJ1-4; D remains unclear. This CDR3 is built from 13 residues. Germline CDR1 WSHSY, CDR2 SAAADI. V dropped 7 bases and J dropped 6 bases, with 12 bases sitting between them. CDR3 coding DNA: TGCGCCAGCACCCAAGGCAGTCATGAAAAACTGTTTTTT. Translating it yields CASTQGSHEKLFF.